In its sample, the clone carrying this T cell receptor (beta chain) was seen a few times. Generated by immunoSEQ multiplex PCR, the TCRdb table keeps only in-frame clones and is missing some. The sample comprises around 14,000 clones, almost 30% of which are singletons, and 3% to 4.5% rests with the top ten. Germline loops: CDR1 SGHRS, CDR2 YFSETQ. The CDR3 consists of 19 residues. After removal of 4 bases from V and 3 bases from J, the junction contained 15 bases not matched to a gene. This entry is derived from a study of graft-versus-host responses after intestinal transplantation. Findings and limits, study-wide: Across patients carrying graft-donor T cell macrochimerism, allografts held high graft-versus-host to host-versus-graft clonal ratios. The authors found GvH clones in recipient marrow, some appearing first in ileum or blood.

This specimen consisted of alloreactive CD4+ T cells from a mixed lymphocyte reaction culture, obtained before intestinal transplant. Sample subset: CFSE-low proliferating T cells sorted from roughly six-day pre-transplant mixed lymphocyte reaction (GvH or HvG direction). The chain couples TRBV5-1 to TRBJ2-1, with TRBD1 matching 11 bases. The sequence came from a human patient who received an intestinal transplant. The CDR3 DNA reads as TGCGCCAGCAGCCCGGGGGGGACAGGGGGGTTGATGCTCTACAATGAGCAGTTCTTC. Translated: CASSPGGTGGLMLYNEQFF.